The rows below give T cell receptor beta chains drawn from one sample of a study of blood T cells in healthy people across ages. TCRdb re-called the 5' RACE reads with MiXCR, one entry per CDR3 protein. The data show some 1.5 million distinct CDR3 sequences, 28% seen once. Source material: blood. All receptors come from a woman under 40 in good health. CDR3s include the opening cysteine and the closing phenylalanine or tryptophan. Each record gives: V gene, clone size, J gene, D gene, CDR3 protein, CDR3 DNA. D genes are given only for firm matches. The size of a clone is reported for some rows only, either as once, few or many, or as a class for expanded clones.

V gene: TRBV20-1
clone size: few
J gene: TRBJ2-4
D gene: .
CDR3 protein: CSARDPFDIQYF
CDR3 DNA: TGCAGTGCTAGGGACCCTTTCGACATTCAGTACTTC

V gene: TRBV27
clone size: many
J gene: TRBJ1-2
D gene: .
CDR3 protein: CASRSQGMVGGYTF
CDR3 DNA: TGTGCCAGCAGGTCTCAGGGGATGGTAGGCGGCTACACCTTC

V gene: TRBV6-2/TRBV6-3
clone size: .
J gene: TRBJ2-6
D gene: .
CDR3 protein: CASSYSGVTGANVLTF
CDR3 DNA: TGTGCCAGCAGTTACTCGGGGGTAACTGGGGCCAACGTCCTGACTTTC

V gene: TRBV5-1
clone size: many
J gene: TRBJ2-7
D gene: TRBD2
CDR3 protein: CASSLRLAHEQYF
CDR3 DNA: TGCGCCAGCAGCTTGAGACTAGCCCACGAGCAGTACTTC

V gene: TRBV30
clone size: .
J gene: TRBJ1-4
D gene: .
CDR3 protein: CAWSSKNEKLFF
CDR3 DNA: TGTGCCTGGAGTTCTAAGAATGAAAAACTGTTTTTT

V gene: TRBV7-2
clone size: many
J gene: TRBJ2-7
D gene: .
CDR3 protein: CASSLEQGGTYEQYF
CDR3 DNA: TGTGCCAGCAGCTTAGAGCAGGGGGGAACCTACGAGCAGTACTTC

V gene: TRBV28
clone size: .
J gene: TRBJ1-5
D gene: .
CDR3 protein: CASSFGGAGNQHF
CDR3 DNA: TGTGCCAGCAGTTTCGGGGGGGCCGGAAACCAGCATTTT

V gene: TRBV9
clone size: .
J gene: TRBJ1-2
D gene: .
CDR3 protein: CASSPGGSGTYYGYTF
CDR3 DNA: TGTGCCAGCAGCCCAGGAGGGTCGGGTACTTACTATGGCTACACCTTC

V gene: TRBV7-2
clone size: .
J gene: TRBJ1-6
D gene: TRBD1
CDR3 protein: CASSLTGAGDSPLHF
CDR3 DNA: TGTGCCAGCAGCCTAACAGGGGCGGGAGATTCACCCCTCCACTTT

V gene: TRBV7-2
clone size: many
J gene: TRBJ2-7
D gene: .
CDR3 protein: CASSLGGILEQYF
CDR3 DNA: TGTGCCAGCAGCTTAGGCGGGATCCTCGAGCAGTACTTC

V gene: TRBV7-2
clone size: .
J gene: TRBJ2-2
D gene: TRBD1
CDR3 protein: CASSLFRDRGAKVGTGERFF
CDR3 DNA: TGTGCCAGCAGCTTATTCCGGGACAGGGGCGCCAAGGTTGGCACCGGGGAGCGGTTTTTT

V gene: TRBV5-1
clone size: few
J gene: TRBJ2-5
D gene: .
CDR3 protein: CASSLRGRAGETQYF
CDR3 DNA: TGCGCCAGCAGCTTGCGCGGTCGGGCCGGGGAGACCCAGTACTTC

V gene: TRBV27
clone size: many
J gene: TRBJ2-7
D gene: .
CDR3 protein: CASSSFDTPYEQYF
CDR3 DNA: TGTGCCAGCAGTTCCTTCGACACTCCCTACGAGCAGTACTTC

V gene: TRBV5-1
clone size: .
J gene: TRBJ2-2
D gene: .
CDR3 protein: CASSHSLTGELFF
CDR3 DNA: TGCGCCAGCAGCCACTCACTAACCGGGGAGCTGTTTTTT

V gene: TRBV6-6
clone size: .
J gene: TRBJ1-2
D gene: .
CDR3 protein: CASSYQETDYGYTF
CDR3 DNA: TGTGCCAGCAGTTACCAGGAGACGGACTATGGCTACACCTTC